These 14 T cell receptor beta chains came from one sample sequenced in a study of cytomegalovirus exposure and HLA in healthy donors. Researchers ran the PCR with 60 Vbeta and 13 Jbeta primers. Method: immunoSEQ multiplex PCR; TCRdb's copy keeps in-frame clones and lacks some. The data include roughly 90,000 clones; the top ten clones carry 15%. The sample comprised PBMCs. All receptors derive from a man aged 50 to 60 in good health and CMV-seropositive.

This chain links TRBV6-5 with TRBJ1-1; tentative D call: TRBD1 (6 bases). This CDR3 has 15 residues. Trimming stripped 5 bases from V and 2 bases from J, with 15 bases between. Germline V gene lookup returns CDR1 MNHEY and CDR2 SVGAGI. The CDR3 spells CASSRTGQLNTEAFF. The CDR3, as DNA: TGTGCCAGCAGTCGTACGGGACAATTAAACACTGAAGCTTTCTTT.

The chain joins TRBV13 to TRBJ2-7; no reliable D call. CDR3 length: 13 amino acids. V lost 1 base to trimming and J lost 2 bases, with 6 bases between them. CDR1 is PRHDT and CDR2 is FYEKMQ in the germline V gene (reference sequence). The CDR3 spells CASSLESTYEQYF. CDR3 nucleotides: TGTGCCAGCAGCTTAGAAAGCACCTACGAGCAGTACTTC.

This rearrangement joins TRBV7-9 to TRBJ1-5; 7 positions match TRBD1. The CDR3 length is 15 residues. Germline assignment: CDR1 SEHNR and CDR2 FQNEAQ (reference sequence). Germline trimming cut 5 bases from V and 4 bases from J; bases unmatched to any gene: 8. CDR3 coding DNA: TGTGCCAGCAGCCCAACAGGGGCCAGGAATCAGCCCCAGCATTTT. This sequence encodes CASSPTGARNQPQHF.

The J gene is TRBJ2-1, the V gene TRBV7-9, with 7 bases that match TRBD2. Trimming at V came to 4 bases and at J to 7 bases, leaving 1 base not matched to a gene. Germline V CDR1 and CDR2: SEHNR, FQNEAQ (reference sequence). The CDR3 consists of 12 residues. The CDR3 DNA is TGTGCCAGCAGCTACGGGGGGAATGAGCAGTTCTTC. Protein sequence: CASSYGGNEQFF.

The chain links TRBV11-2 to TRBJ2-5; the match to TRBD2 covers 8 bases. The CDR3 consists of 15 residues. CDR1 and CDR2 (germline): SGHAT, FQNNGV. V shed 6 bases and J 2 bases; nucleotides not matched to a gene: 8. The CDR3 spells CASRPRGLEQETQYF. CDR3 bases: TGTGCCAGCAGACCAAGGGGACTAGAGCAAGAGACCCAGTACTTC.

Points on this clone: One end of the junction fails to match germline, which may point to a read error. The chain carries TRBV6-5 and TRBJ2-1; 8 positions agree with TRBD2. Germline assignment: CDR1 MNHEY and CDR2 SVGAGI. This CDR3 is built from 16 residues. The CDR3 DNA reads as TGTGCCAGCAGTTACTCGATCAGCGGGAGCTACGATGAGCAGTTCTTC. Translation gives CASSYSISGSYDEQFF.

V is TRBV29-1 and J is TRBJ2-5; possible D gene TRBD1, 5 bases. Germline values: CDR1 SQVTM, CDR2 ANQGSEA. The CDR3 covers 15 residues. V lost 4 bases and J 1 base, leaving 16 bases between the germline ends. CDR3 sequence: CSVGVQVGPQETQYF. CDR3 coding DNA: TGCAGCGTTGGGGTCCAGGTGGGGCCCCAAGAGACCCAGTACTTC.

The chain links TRBV30 to TRBJ1-4; weak D call: TRBD1 (6 bases). With 3 bases removed from V and 7 bases from J, the gap between germline ends came to 9 bases. Germline lookup yields CDR1 GTSNPN and CDR2 SVGIG (reference sequence). The CDR3 covers 12 residues. CDR3 protein: CAWSRGFEKLFF. The CDR3 nucleotides read TGTGCCTGGAGCAGGGGTTTTGAAAAACTGTTTTTT.

V gene TRBV9 combines with J gene TRBJ2-3; 8 bases fit TRBD2. The J segment lost 3 bases and the V segment lost 2 bases, leaving 8 bases of the junction unmatched. CDR3 length equals 16 residues. Germline loops: CDR1 SGDLS, CDR2 YYNGEE. This CDR3 is CASSVGAGVGTDTQYF. The CDR3 coding sequence is TGTGCCAGCAGCGTCGGAGCGGGAGTAGGGACAGATACGCAGTATTTT. The variable domain in full, with the rest retrieved from reference TRBV9 and TRBJ2-3, is DSGVTQTPKHLITATGQRVTLRCSPRSGDLSVYWYQQSLDQGLQFLIQYYNGEERAKGNILERFSAQQFPDLHSELNLSSLELGDSALYFCASSVGAGVGTDTQYFGPGTRLTVL.

V is TRBV6-5 and J is TRBJ2-1; 13 bases agree with TRBD2. The CDR3 consists of 15 residues. Germline V gene sequence: CDR1 MNHEY, CDR2 SVGAGI. V shed 4 bases, J shed 7 bases, and the junction held 4 bases outside the gene matches. The CDR3 DNA reads TGTGCCAGCAGTTGGACTAGCGGGAGTAAGAATGAGCAGTTCTTC. As protein: CASSWTSGSKNEQFF.

The V call is TRBV7-9, the J call TRBJ2-7; D might be TRBD2 (6 bases). With 1 base removed from V and 2 bases from J, the gap between germline ends came to 9 bases. CDR3 length: 14 residues. From germline, CDR1 is SEHNR and CDR2 FQNEAQ (reference sequence). CDR3 in amino acids: CASSLEGGTYEQYV. The CDR3 coding sequence is TGTGCCAGCAGCTTAGAAGGCGGGACCTACGAGCAGTACGTC.

The rearrangement links TRBV28 to TRBJ1-2; 7 nucleotides line up with TRBD1. The CDR3 sequence is 13 residues long. The V and J ends lost 5 bases and 4 bases, in that order; junction bases with no gene match: 4. Germline values: CDR1 MDHEN, CDR2 SYDVKM. CDR3 nucleotides: TGTGCCAGCAGTCTAACAGGGGCCTATGGCTACACCTTC. Translation gives CASSLTGAYGYTF.

The J gene is TRBJ1-1, the V gene TRBV2; no clear D gene. This CDR3 contains 14 residues. V gave up 6 bases and J gave up 6 bases, with 17 bases separating them. CDR1 is SNHLY, CDR2 FYNNEI, per germline. CDR3 nucleotide sequence: TGTGCCAGCAGACCTGATGGACTGTCCCCTGAAGCTTTCTTT. This encodes CASRPDGLSPEAFF.

The rearrangement uses TRBV7-6 and TRBJ1-5, with D possibly being TRBD1 (6 bases). The CDR3 length is 16 residues. The germline V gene has CDR1 SGHVS and CDR2 FNYEAQ. Trimming took off 3 bases at V and 1 base at J, with 13 bases between the two ends. The CDR3 is CASSLDSRGSNQPQHF. CDR3 DNA sequence: TGTGCCAGCAGCTTGGACTCCAGGGGCAGCAATCAGCCCCAGCATTTT.